This T cell receptor beta chain was recovered during a study of cytomegalovirus exposure and HLA in healthy donors (dated by TCRdb to about 2017). The study in broad terms: An earlier analysis of approximately 590 of the donors reported about 250 Gb of sequence data and some 120 million unique TCR beta sequences from 150 million to 200 million T cells. Along with the approximately 620-subject first cohort, a separate validation cohort of over a hundred different subjects was used. To predict cytomegalovirus infection status, the study brought together high-throughput TCR immunosequencing, statistical association of individual TCRs with disease status, and machine learning. The study was designed to test whether signatures of past pathogen exposure could be identified by cataloging public T cell receptors. Typing coverage differed by locus: A, B, C, DRB1 and DQB1 were typed in about 629-630 donors, DQA1 in around 500, DPA1 in 600 to 610, and DPB1 in roughly 470. About 310 gigabases of sequencing data and 70 million to 85 million unique TCR sequences were included in an early release covering over 600 HLA-typed donors. Class I and class II HLA loci were covered by the typing at four-digit resolution. A later analysis re-examined previously published TCR beta repertoires from several hundred donors and added high-resolution HLA genotyping to investigate patterns of TCR occurrence. Among the roughly 400 genotyped donors, approximately 76% belonged to the genetic ancestry cluster associated with self-reported Caucasian donors. Four to six DR-DQ haplotypes were handled as single units for association and clustering, since linkage in the cohort was strong. All discovery cohort repertoires had been generated using a single sequencing platform. On average, around 240,000 unique TCR beta nucleotide sequences were sequenced per donor among a few hundred genotyped donors of the cohort, with roughly 18% of those sequences being non-productive. The study profiled the T cell repertoires of hundreds of subjects by immunosequencing and related them to cytomegalovirus serostatus. A later genetic analysis used genome-wide SNP genotypes for about 65% of the 666 donors, treating that subset as a discovery cohort. In an earlier analysis of a few hundred of the donors, high-throughput TCR beta sequencing was used to judge whether each TCR beta V gene segment behaved as functional or pseudogenic. Donor age, sex, ethnicity and CMV serostatus were collected together with the repertoire data. In the later analysis, no new phenotypic data were used to find candidate immune exposures; instead, reliance was placed on TCR beta sequences and their occurrence across donors.

A remark on this clone: Its antigen remains undetermined.

The cohort comprised several hundred healthy bone marrow donors. At the time of sampling, every cohort member was nominally healthy, though immune exposures that went unrecorded were likely present. The donor tested CMV seropositive and was one of the 289 seropositive cohort members. Each donor provided a peripheral blood sample, and peripheral blood mononuclear cells were used for TCR beta sequencing. Genomic DNA was extracted from the blood cell samples with the Qiagen DNeasy Blood Extraction Kit. Library creation used the immunoSEQ multiplex PCR assay. For the multiplex PCR, a mixture combining 60 forward primers for TCR Vbeta segments and 13 reverse primers for TCR Jbeta segments was used. The CDR3 region of rearranged TCR beta genes was amplified from genomic DNA with a multiplex PCR assay. The amplified TCR beta libraries were sequenced on the Illumina HiSeq System as 87-base-pair reads. From the authors' description of their analysis: Across the 666 repertoires, a later analysis counted roughly 84 million unique TCR beta chains, around 11 million of which were shared by at least two donors. A nearest-neighbor algorithm error-corrected the raw reads and collapsed the reads into unique sequences, merging closely related sequences to remove PCR and sequencing errors. Alignment of CDR3 sequences to IMGT reference sequences was used to assign V, D and J gene segments. For a sequence to be retained, a match of at least six nucleotides to both a V gene segment and a J gene segment was required. A rearrangement counted as productive if the CDR3 had no stop codons and remained in frame with V and J, and every other rearrangement counted as non-productive. Following IMGT convention, CDR3 was defined as the stretch from the second conserved V-encoded cysteine to the conserved J-encoded phenylalanine. In an earlier analysis of more than 550 of the donors, sequences lacking an unambiguous match to a single V gene segment were excluded. An earlier analysis of some 500 of the donors classified V segments as functional when productive rearrangements were above 56.7% and as segregating when the standard deviation between donors was above 5%. A statistical classification framework was built for diagnosing cytomegalovirus status from the catalog of TCR beta chain sequences. In a later analysis, TCR nucleotide sequences were compared against IMGT/GENE-DB human TR gene sequences so that V and J genes could be assigned. Using the TCRdist pipeline, a later analysis assigned CDR3 sequences along with most-parsimonious VDJ recombination scenarios. In a later analysis, each TCR beta chain was defined by its CDR3 amino acid sequence together with its V-gene family, and reads lacking a unique V-gene family were excluded. To address suspected cross-contamination and a sequencing artifact, a later analysis removed several hundred highly shared, low-generation-probability nucleotide sequences. In a later analysis, a clonal expansion index was calculated for each public chain from normalized within-repertoire ranks of inferred template counts. In a later analysis, generation probabilities were computed using a VDJ recombination model fitted to out-of-frame rearrangements, and the results were checked against IGoR. Hypergeometric tests were used in a later analysis to score TCR-TCR, TCR-HLA and TCR-CMV co-occurrence, with a repertoire-size bias correction applied to the TCR pairs. A later analysis estimated false discovery rates by permuting HLA or CMV assignments 20 times. A later analysis grouped co-occurring TCRs with DBSCAN, adding TCRdist sequence similarity when clustering within HLA-allele-positive subsets. For co-occurrence clustering, repertoires with fewer than 30,000 or more than 120,000 public chains were excluded, along with about five repertoires with anomalous nucleotide sharing. The table was pulled from immuneACCESS by TCRdb, which kept in-frame rearrangements only. Such tables lose some clones; where checked, under half of the loss comes from unresolved V genes, and the rest has no known cause. The DNA was the basis for D and trimming; V, J and clone size are from that table. This sample's table contains about 33,000 clones. 4.5% of the sample belongs to the ten largest clones.

Deletion took 11 bases off V and 0 bases off J, with a span of 14 bases between the germline ends. The CDR3 has 14 amino acids, counting the end cysteine and phenylalanine. Only CDR3 DNA is held: 42 bases, read in frame from base 1. CDR1 and CDR2 (LNHDA, SQIVND) derive from the germline V gene (reference sequence). Broad study findings and their caveats: A few of the identified cytomegalovirus-associated TCR beta chains were confirmed in vitro to be specific for cytomegalovirus antigens. Because HLA typing was missing for some donors at each locus, association tests included only the typed subset. A group of highly shared sequence variants was considered likely to be a technical artifact of the sequencing pipeline. According to a later analysis, most CMV-associated TCR beta chains appeared to be HLA-restricted, and the HLA associations seemed to be driven largely by CMV exposure. In a later analysis, HLA-associated TCR beta chains showed more clonal expansion and lower generation probabilities than non-associated chains that were equally common. The classifier was reported to diagnose cytomegalovirus status with high specificity and sensitivity in both the original cohort and the validation cohort. At a false discovery rate of 0.05, a later analysis linked 16,000 or so TCR beta sequences to specific HLA alleles. According to the authors, the approach could potentially be generalized to other disease states and immunological phenotypes. Some IMGT-functional V segments, including TRBV6-2 and TRBV6-3, could not be distinguished by the 87-base-pair reads and were therefore excluded. According to a later analysis, parvovirus B19, influenza, CMV and Epstein-Barr virus appeared linked to several top co-occurrence clusters. While some public TCRs were present in many individuals, most TCR sequences turned up only very rarely across donors. A later genetic analysis associated a missense DCLRE1C variant with V-gene and J-gene trimming of TCR beta chains, and an independent cohort replicated the association. In a later genetic analysis, fewer N-insertions in productive TCRs were reported among donors in an Asian-associated ancestry cluster than the 666-donor mean. Presence/absence analyses assumed roughly uniform sequencing depth across donors, an assumption that may not hold. A further reported finding was that TCR beta sequences accurately predicted the HLA-A and HLA-B alleles for most subjects in the first cohort. Correlated functional status among segregating V segments might be attributable to linkage disequilibrium, but an unknown experimental factor could not be ruled out. Strong co-occurrence of HLA alleles, especially DR and DQ, made assigning TCR associations to individual alleles difficult. The study listed 150 to 200 TCR beta chains as associated with cytomegalovirus. In a later analysis, the rate of TCR association differed among HLA loci, with DRB1 alleles having the most associated TCRs and HLA-C alleles having the fewest. CMV serostatus was the only immune exposure information available for the cohort. Broadly in line with IMGT annotations, most TCR beta V segments showed up in productive rearrangements about 87% or about 30% of the time in an earlier analysis of roughly 590 of the donors. Seventeen rarely observed V segments, including chromosome 9 orphons, were excluded from the earlier analysis of approximately 500 of the donors because counts were too low. This cohort had only TCR beta chains sequenced, and the lack of alpha or paired-chain data limited which features could be detected.

The clonotype was recovered from a woman between 40 and 50 years old in good health and CMV-seropositive. The rearranged chain carries TRBV19 and TRBJ2-1; a tentative D call is TRBD1 (6 bases match). Sequences were obtained from PBMCs. The bases read TGTGCCTCACGGAAGGACAGCTCCTACAATGAGCAGTTCTTC. This is translated as CASRKDSSYNEQFF.